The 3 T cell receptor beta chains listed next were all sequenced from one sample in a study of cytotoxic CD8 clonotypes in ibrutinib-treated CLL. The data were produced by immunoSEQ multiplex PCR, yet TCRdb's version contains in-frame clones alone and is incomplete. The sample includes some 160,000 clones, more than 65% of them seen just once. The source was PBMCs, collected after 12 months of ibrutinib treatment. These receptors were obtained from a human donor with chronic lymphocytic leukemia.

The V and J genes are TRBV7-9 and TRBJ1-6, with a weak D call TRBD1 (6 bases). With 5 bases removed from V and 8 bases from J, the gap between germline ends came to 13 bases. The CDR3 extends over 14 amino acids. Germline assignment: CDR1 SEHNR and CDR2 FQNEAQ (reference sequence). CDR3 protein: CASSRDIADSPLHF. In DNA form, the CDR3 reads TGTGCCAGCAGCCGGGACATCGCAGATTCACCCCTCCACTTT.

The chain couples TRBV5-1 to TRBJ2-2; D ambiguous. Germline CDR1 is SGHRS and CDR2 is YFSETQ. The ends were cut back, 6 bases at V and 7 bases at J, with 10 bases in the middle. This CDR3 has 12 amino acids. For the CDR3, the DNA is TGCGCCAGCATGGACCGTTTCGGGGAGCTGTTTTTT. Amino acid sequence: CASMDRFGELFF.

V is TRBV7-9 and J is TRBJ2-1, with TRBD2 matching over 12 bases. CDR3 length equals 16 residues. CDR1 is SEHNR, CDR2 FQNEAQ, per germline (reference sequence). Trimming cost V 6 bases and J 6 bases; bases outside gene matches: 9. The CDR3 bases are TGTGCCAGCAGTCAGACCGGGACTAGCGGGTTCAATGAGCAGTTCTTC. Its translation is CASSQTGTSGFNEQFF.